A single sample gave rise to the 18 T cell receptor beta chains below, sequenced in a study of T-cell reconstitution after alpha-beta-depleted transplantation in children. TCRbeta library preparation incorporated unique molecular identifiers. From the PCR reads, TCRdb called clonotypes with MiXCR, one entry per CDR3 protein. The sample has nearly 350,000 distinct CDR3 sequences, around 15% seen once. The sequenced sample was PBMCs, mostly from graft donor cells, obtained 360 days after TCRalphabeta/CD19-depleted stem cell transplant. Source of these receptors: a male patient aged 2 to 10 who had a stem cell transplant for acute lymphoblastic leukemia, so the T cells may come from the graft donor.

DNA for the CDR3: TGTGCCAGCAGCCTCCCGGGTTTGGGGACAGGCCCTGCAGAGGGGTTCAATGAGCAGTTCTTC. Amino acids: CASSLPGLGTGPAEGFNEQFF. The chain links TRBV7-6 to TRBJ2-1, with TRBD1 matching 8 bases. CDR1 SGHVS and CDR2 FNYEAQ come from the germline V gene. The CDR3 contains 21 residues. V dropped 5 bases and J dropped 6; count of bases not matched to a gene: 27.

The chain recombines TRBV9 with TRBJ2-6; D ambiguous. V was pared by 0 bases and J by 2 bases, with 9 bases between. Per the germline V gene, CDR1 is SGDLS and CDR2 is YYNGEE. CDR3 length equals 16 residues. DNA of the CDR3: TGTGCCAGCAGCGTAGGCAGTCTCCCTGGGGCCAACGTCCTGACTTTC. It yields the protein CASSVGSLPGANVLTF.

This clonotype was counted between two and nine times. V gene TRBV4-2 combines with J gene TRBJ2-3; possibly TRBD2 for D (5 bases). In germline, CDR1 is LGHNA, CDR2 YNFKEQ. The CDR3 loop spans 13 amino acids. Trimming shortened V by 8 bases and J by 3 bases, and 12 bases separated the two germline ends. The CDR3 nucleotides are TGTGCCAGCTGGAGTTCGGGGACAGATACGCAGTATTTT. It is translated as CASWSSGTDTQYF.

This clonotype occurred a few times. The genes are TRBV5-1 and TRBJ2-2; TRBD2 matches at 7 bases. The CDR3 runs 15 residues. Germline lookup yields CDR1 SGHRS and CDR2 YFSETQ. V shed 3 bases and J 4 bases; nucleotides not matched to a gene: 6. CDR3 region: CASSSGSGITGELFF. The CDR3, as DNA: TGCGCCAGCAGCTCTGGGAGCGGGATCACCGGGGAGCTGTTTTTT.

The chain links TRBV5-1 to TRBJ1-4; weak D call: TRBD1 (6 bases). The CDR3 consists of 16 residues. The ends were cut back, 4 bases at V and 7 bases at J, with 20 bases in the middle. The germline V gene has CDR1 SGHRS and CDR2 YFSETQ. The CDR3 DNA is TGCGCCAGCAGCAACGCGTGGGGGCGGATCGTTGAAAAACTGTTTTTT. Its translation: CASSNAWGRIVEKLFF.

The rearrangement uses TRBV12-3 or TRBV12-4 and TRBJ2-7; D uncertain. This CDR3 comprises 15 residues. Trimming removed 2 bases from V and 0 bases from J, with 11 bases in between. The CDR3 DNA is TGTGCCAGCAGTTTATCCGCGGACCTCTCCTACGAGCAGTACTTC. This gives the protein CASSLSADLSYEQYF.

V gene TRBV2 combines with J gene TRBJ2-3; D tentatively reads TRBD1 or TRBD2 (5 bases each). V lost 4 bases and J 0 bases, leaving 20 bases between the germline ends. The CDR3 loop spans 18 amino acids. CDR1 SNHLY and CDR2 FYNNEI come from the germline V gene. DNA for the CDR3: TGTGCCAGCAGTGGGGTAGCGTGGGACCCGGCTAGCACAGATACGCAGTATTTT. Protein sequence: CASSGVAWDPASTDTQYF. The complete variable domain, with remaining parts taken from reference TRBV2 and TRBJ2-3, reads EPEVTQTPSHQVTQMGQEVILRCVPISNHLYFYWYRQILGQKVEFLVSFYNNEISEKSEIFDDQFSVERPDGSNFTLKIRSTKLEDSAMYFCASSGVAWDPASTDTQYFGPGTRLTVL.

This chain uses TRBV20-1 with TRBJ1-1; D is unclear. The V end was cut by 4 bases, the J end by 3 bases, with 9 bases between. This CDR3 comprises 12 residues. Germline assignment: CDR1 DFQATT and CDR2 SNEGSKA (reference sequence). The CDR3 spells CSAMTGHTEAFF. The CDR3 bases are TGCAGTGCTATGACTGGACACACTGAAGCTTTCTTT.

This chain connects TRBV4-1 to TRBJ2-5, with D possibly being TRBD2 (5 bases). The V end lost 0 bases, the J end lost 4 bases, and 15 bases lay between the germline ends. Germline assignment: CDR1 MGHRA and CDR2 YSYEKL. The CDR3 runs 16 residues. The CDR3: CASSQDRGPSLETQYF. In DNA form, the CDR3 reads TGCGCCAGCAGCCAAGATCGAGGGCCTTCTTTAGAGACCCAGTACTTC.

V usage is TRBV5-1 and J usage is TRBJ2-1, with TRBD2 identical over 9 bases. Germline loops: CDR1 SGHRS, CDR2 YFSETQ. There are 14 residues in the CDR3. V shed 5 bases and J 7 bases; nucleotides not matched to a gene: 7. The chain's CDR3 is CASRIAGAGNEQFF. Here the CDR3 DNA reads TGCGCCAGCAGAATAGCGGGAGCGGGAAATGAGCAGTTCTTC.

The chain carries TRBV7-8 and TRBJ2-7; weak D call: TRBD2 (5 bases). CDR1 is SGHVS, CDR2 FQNEAQ, per germline. The length of the CDR3 is 15 residues. Trimming shortened V by 6 bases and J by 0 bases, and 15 bases separated the two germline ends. The CDR3 sequence: CASSLPGLASYEQYF. The CDR3, as DNA: TGTGCCAGCAGTCTACCGGGTCTAGCCTCCTACGAGCAGTACTTC.

In its sample, this clonotype was seen a few times. The chain combines TRBV4-3 with TRBJ2-7; TRBD2 matches 10 bases. Trimming cost V 3 bases and J 2 bases; bases outside gene matches: 10. The length of the CDR3 is 17 residues. CDR1 LGHNA and CDR2 YSLEER come from the germline V gene. CDR3 sequence (DNA): TGCGCCAGCAGCCAGTCCCTTCTAGCGGGAGTCGCCTACGAGCAGTACTTC. Its translation is CASSQSLLAGVAYEQYF.

Regarding this clonotype: The junction and the germline gene differ at one end; a read error may be behind it. The chain carries TRBV18 and TRBJ1-1; 8 nucleotides match TRBD1. Germline V gene lookup returns CDR1 KGHSH and CDR2 LQKENI. The CDR3 is made up of 18 amino acids. The CDR3 DNA is TGTGCCAGCACACCGAGGCAGGGGGCGGAAAGAGGTAACACTGAAGCTTTCTTT. Translation gives CASTPRQGAERGNTEAFF.

This clonotype was seen ten or more times. The chain uses TRBV4-1 and TRBJ2-2, with TRBD1 as a possible D gene (6 bases). The germline gives CDR1 MGHRA, CDR2 YSYEKL. V dropped 3 bases and J dropped 5 bases, with 13 bases sitting between them. There are 15 residues in the CDR3. This CDR3 is CASSQSPQGTGELFF. The CDR3 coding sequence is TGCGCCAGCAGCCAGAGCCCTCAGGGGACCGGGGAGCTGTTTTTT.

This clonotype was counted ten times or more. The chain joins TRBV20-1 to TRBJ2-3; D is unresolved. This CDR3 is built from 13 residues. Germline V gene sequence: CDR1 DFQATT, CDR2 SNEGSKA (reference sequence). V lost 6 bases, J lost 8 bases, and 18 bases lay in between. The CDR3 loop is CSAPGVPPLTQYF. The CDR3 nucleotides are TGCAGTGCCCCTGGGGTTCCCCCACTTACGCAGTATTTT.

This clonotype was detected ten times or more. The rearrangement joins TRBV5-1 to TRBJ2-7; possibly TRBD2 for D (6 bases). The germline gives CDR1 SGHRS, CDR2 YFSETQ. The CDR3 loop spans 11 amino acids. The V gene lost 5 bases and the J gene lost 4 bases, with 7 bases spanning the gap. CDR3 protein: CASREGYEQYF. The CDR3 DNA sequence: TGCGCCAGCAGGGAGGGTTACGAGCAGTACTTC.

This clonotype was counted between two and nine times. The chain links TRBV30 to TRBJ2-3; weak D call: TRBD1 (5 bases). The V gene lost 1 base and the J gene lost 1 base, with 21 bases spanning the gap. This CDR3 spans 18 amino acids. The V gene's germline CDR1 is GTSNPN and CDR2 SVGIG (reference sequence). CDR3 sequence (DNA): TGTGCCTGGAGTGGTCCCGATACTGGGGCTACGGGCACAGATACGCAGTATTTT. Its protein is CAWSGPDTGATGTDTQYF.

The V gene is TRBV20-1, the J gene TRBJ2-3; 9 bases fit TRBD2. Looked up from germline, CDR1 is DFQATT and CDR2 is SNEGSKA (reference sequence). The CDR3 runs 15 residues. CDR3 sequence (DNA): TGCAGGGGTTTAGCGGGAGACATTAGCACAGATACGCAGTATTTT. Amino acid sequence: CRGLAGDISTDTQYF.